This T cell receptor beta chain was profiled in a study of post-analysis software for immune sequencing data. The V gene's germline CDR1 is MDHEN and CDR2 SYDVKM. V was trimmed by 5 bases and J by 0 bases, leaving 12 bases between them. The CDR3 runs 15 residues. Unique molecular identifiers had been added to the TCR beta cDNA libraries. TCRdb reanalysed the PCR reads using MiXCR and keeps one entry per CDR3 protein. The data hold about 400,000 distinct CDR3 sequences, with 30% to 45% observed a single time. Findings and limits, study-wide: TRBV segments more frequent in patients than in controls numbered about five and included TRBV5-6, TRBV5-1 and TRBV20-1.

Comments on this clonotype: As yet, its antigen is unknown.

The origin of this receptor is a girl between 10 and 17 years old with multiple sclerosis. Material: blood. The gene calls are TRBV28 and TRBJ2-3; perhaps TRBD1 as D (6 bases). The CDR3 sequence is CASSDLQGSTDTQYF. As DNA, the CDR3 is TGTGCCAGCAGTGACCTACAGGGAAGCACAGATACGCAGTATTTT.